This is a list of T cell receptor beta chains from one sample in a study of CXCR3-negative and CXCR3-positive naive CD8 T cells. TCRdb reprocessed the 5' RACE reads, keeping one entry per CDR3 protein, no DNA. The sample has around 150,000 distinct CDR3 sequences. The sequenced material came from naive CXCR3+ CD8+ T cells from blood. The receptors derive from a human donor in good health. Some clones in this sample may be carry-over from other donors' samples. CDR3s include the opening cysteine and the closing phenylalanine or tryptophan. The order of the fields is J gene, V gene, CDR3 protein.

J gene: TRBJ2-1; V gene: TRBV13; CDR3 protein: CASSLDAREQFF
J gene: TRBJ2-1; V gene: TRBV28; CDR3 protein: CASSLAGPEFF
J gene: TRBJ2-7; V gene: TRBV6-6; CDR3 protein: CASSYSSGSSYERYF
J gene: TRBJ2-3; V gene: TRBV9; CDR3 protein: CASSAGGTGVSTDTQYF
J gene: TRBJ2-3; V gene: TRBV5-5; CDR3 protein: CASSLWGGSTDTQYF
J gene: TRBJ2-7; V gene: TRBV7-3; CDR3 protein: CASSLRAKDFAYEQYF
J gene: TRBJ1-1; V gene: TRBV25-1; CDR3 protein: CASSEGPGGNTEAFF
J gene: TRBJ1-1; V gene: TRBV29-1; CDR3 protein: CSVEIRRTKTEAFF
J gene: TRBJ2-5; V gene: TRBV5-6; CDR3 protein: CASSWIGGETQYF
J gene: TRBJ2-1; V gene: TRBV19; CDR3 protein: CASSGTFYNEQFF
J gene: TRBJ2-1; V gene: TRBV7-9; CDR3 protein: CASSLGMGSYNEQFF
J gene: TRBJ2-3; V gene: TRBV19; CDR3 protein: CASSTPEGGHTQYF
J gene: TRBJ1-2; V gene: TRBV7-9; CDR3 protein: CASSSDRGYGYTF
J gene: TRBJ1-2; V gene: TRBV7-8; CDR3 protein: CASSLRAGGDYGYTF
J gene: TRBJ1-6; V gene: TRBV19; CDR3 protein: CAGGTGLSPLHF
J gene: TRBJ2-1; V gene: TRBV10-3; CDR3 protein: CAISESLNNEQFF
J gene: TRBJ2-7; V gene: TRBV2; CDR3 protein: CASSGDYSYEQYF
J gene: TRBJ2-3; V gene: TRBV5-6; CDR3 protein: CASSTGLAGSTDTQYF
J gene: TRBJ2-7; V gene: TRBV28; CDR3 protein: CASSSLRTSGSPSSYEQYF
J gene: TRBJ2-1; V gene: TRBV7-2; CDR3 protein: CASSFGLTGGEQFF
J gene: TRBJ1-4; V gene: TRBV9; CDR3 protein: CASSLTGGTEKLFF
J gene: TRBJ1-1; V gene: TRBV14; CDR3 protein: CASSPDRMNTEAFF
J gene: TRBJ2-1; V gene: TRBV5-1; CDR3 protein: CASSHNRDSFNEQFF
J gene: TRBJ2-1; V gene: TRBV5-1; CDR3 protein: CASSLAGGAYNEQFF
J gene: TRBJ2-7; V gene: TRBV20-1; CDR3 protein: CSASRQDYEQYF
J gene: TRBJ1-1; V gene: TRBV12-3/TRBV12-4; CDR3 protein: CASSFSGRNTEAFF
J gene: TRBJ2-2; V gene: TRBV10-3; CDR3 protein: CAITPTGGNTGELFF
J gene: TRBJ2-4; V gene: TRBV28; CDR3 protein: CASSLAGWSKNIQYF
J gene: TRBJ2-5; V gene: TRBV4-1; CDR3 protein: CASSQTGTAYQETQYF
J gene: TRBJ1-1; V gene: TRBV20-1; CDR3 protein: CSARTDREAFF
J gene: TRBJ1-1; V gene: TRBV12-3/TRBV12-4; CDR3 protein: CASSPYRSRTEAFF
J gene: TRBJ1-1; V gene: TRBV5-6; CDR3 protein: CASSLPGRPYMNTEAFF
J gene: TRBJ2-7; V gene: TRBV12-3/TRBV12-4; CDR3 protein: CASSFGRASYEQYF
J gene: TRBJ2-7; V gene: TRBV6-2/TRBV6-3; CDR3 protein: CASTDPRQAREQYF
J gene: TRBJ2-3; V gene: TRBV28; CDR3 protein: CASSLGGTGRTDTQYF
J gene: TRBJ2-7; V gene: TRBV21-1; CDR3 protein: CASSKTGTGPSYEQYF
J gene: TRBJ2-3; V gene: TRBV28; CDR3 protein: CASSFSQGGTQYF
J gene: TRBJ1-4; V gene: TRBV11-3; CDR3 protein: CASSNPPARTKLNEKLFF
J gene: TRBJ2-4; V gene: TRBV12-3/TRBV12-4; CDR3 protein: CASSMGLAGGGNIQYF
J gene: TRBJ2-7; V gene: TRBV7-9; CDR3 protein: CASSLSFSYEQYF
J gene: TRBJ2-7; V gene: TRBV4-1; CDR3 protein: CASSQAGKDEQYF
J gene: TRBJ2-7; V gene: TRBV7-6; CDR3 protein: CASSLNPSYEQYF
J gene: TRBJ2-1; V gene: TRBV12-3/TRBV12-4; CDR3 protein: CASTGTSVGNEQFF
J gene: TRBJ2-1; V gene: TRBV18; CDR3 protein: CASSLAKNEQFF
J gene: TRBJ2-7; V gene: TRBV6-2/TRBV6-3; CDR3 protein: CASSYGDRSREQYF
J gene: TRBJ2-7; V gene: TRBV5-1; CDR3 protein: CASSFGTNTYEQYF
J gene: TRBJ2-1; V gene: TRBV11-3; CDR3 protein: CASSPRSDNEQFF
J gene: TRBJ2-2; V gene: TRBV9; CDR3 protein: CASARPNTGELFF